These 24 T cell receptor beta chains came from one sample sequenced in a study of T cell responses to AZD1222 COVID-19 vaccine. Some clones are missing from TCRdb's copy, which holds only in-frame ones; the method was immunoSEQ multiplex PCR. The sample lists about 140,000 clones; roughly 90% were seen once. The sample in question was peripheral blood, obtained on day 0 of AZD1222 vaccination. The origin of the receptors is an adult in good health.

The J gene is TRBJ1-5, the V gene TRBV28; unclear D gene. V was trimmed by 4 bases and J by 3 bases, leaving 10 bases between them. From germline, CDR1 is MDHEN and CDR2 SYDVKM. The CDR3 length is 14 residues. CDR3 sequence reads: CASSSPGPNQPQHF. The DNA of the CDR3 is TGTGCCAGCAGTTCCCCCGGGCCCAATCAGCCCCAGCATTTT.

The J gene is TRBJ2-3, the V gene TRBV25-1; D unclear. Deletions cut 1 base from V and 1 base from J, with 12 bases between. The CDR3 consists of 16 residues. Looked up from germline, CDR1 is MGHDK and CDR2 is SYGVNS. CDR3 protein: CASSESLLVGTDTQYF. CDR3 nucleotide sequence: TGTGCCAGCAGTGAATCCTTGTTGGTTGGCACAGATACGCAGTATTTT.

CDR3: CASNPGGRHEQFF. The DNA for the CDR3 is TGTGCCAGCAACCCGGGGGGGCGTCATGAGCAGTTCTTC. V and J are TRBV27 and TRBJ2-1, with 8 bases fitting TRBD2. The ends lost 7 bases at V and 8 bases at J; junction bases unmatched: 7. The CDR3 length is 13 residues. Germline V gene lookup returns CDR1 MNHEY and CDR2 SMNVEV (reference sequence).

The CDR3 reads CASSLGQGIHEQYF. In nucleotides, the CDR3 is TGCGCCAGCAGCTTGGGACAGGGCATCCACGAGCAGTACTTC. This chain connects TRBV5-1 to TRBJ2-7; 7 bases map to TRBD1. V trimming: 0 bases; J trimming: 5 bases; junction bases outside the gene matches: 5. CDR1 and CDR2 (germline): SGHRS, YFSETQ. The CDR3 totals 14 residues.

The chain links TRBV5-1 to TRBJ2-7; 8 bases fit TRBD1. The CDR3 extends over 14 amino acids. In germline, CDR1 is SGHRS, CDR2 YFSETQ. J was trimmed by 5 bases and V by 4 bases; bases with no gene match: 8. CDR3 sequence (DNA): TGCGCCAGCAGCCCCCTGCAGGGGGCCAACGAGCAGTACTTC. Encoded protein: CASSPLQGANEQYF.

This clone appeared a single time. The chain links TRBV7-2 to TRBJ1-1; D perhaps matches TRBD1 (5 bases). Trimming left V 8 bases short and J 9 bases short, with 25 bases between. This CDR3 is 15 amino acids long. Germline-derived CDR1 and CDR2 are SGHTA and FQGNSA. The DNA of the CDR3 is TGTGCCAGCCGTAACTCAATCCAAGCAGGGTCCCAAGCTTTCTTT. It yields the protein CASRNSIQAGSQAFF.

The rearrangement uses TRBV7-3 and TRBJ1-5; D is undetermined. CDR1 is SGHTA and CDR2 is FQGTGA in the germline V gene. V lost 2 bases, J lost 0 bases, and 11 bases lay in between. CDR3 length: 16 amino acids. The CDR3 region is CASSLFRTDSNQPQHF. CDR3 coding DNA: TGTGCCAGCAGCTTATTTAGGACGGATAGCAATCAGCCCCAGCATTTT.

The genes are TRBV27 and TRBJ2-7; no reliable D call. V lost 7 bases to trimming and J lost 2 bases, with 9 bases between them. The CDR3 runs to 12 residues. Germline values: CDR1 MNHEY, CDR2 SMNVEV (reference sequence). CDR3 coding DNA: TGTGCCAGCAAGGGATCCCCCTACGAGCAGTACTTC. It translates to CASKGSPYEQYF.

This sequence joins TRBV4-3 and TRBJ2-3; 14 positions agree with TRBD2. V lost 2 bases and J lost 2; bases outside the gene matches: 15. The CDR3 length is 21 residues. In germline, CDR1 is LGHNA, CDR2 YSLEER. CDR3 coding DNA: TGCGCCAGCAGCCAACACTTTGGGTCCGGACTAGCGGGGGGTTACACAGATACGCAGTATTTT. Translation: CASSQHFGSGLAGGYTDTQYF.

A word on this clone: One end of the junction fails to match germline, which may point to a read error. The chain recombines TRBV14 with TRBJ1-1, with unresolved D. The germline CDR1 and CDR2 sequences are SGHDN and FVKESK. The CDR3 spans 14 residues. The CDR3 DNA sequence: TGTGCCAGCACCCAAGCGGGGTTCGAGGTTGGAGCTTTCTTT. Its translation is CASTQAGFEVGAFF.

This clone was recorded only once. The chain links TRBV6-2 or TRBV6-3 to TRBJ2-5; TRBD1 or TRBD2 may be the D gene (5 bases each). The germline gives CDR1 MNHEY, CDR2 SVGEGT. The CDR3 runs to 12 residues. V gave up 4 bases and J gave up 5 bases, with 8 bases separating them. CDR3 sequence: CASSWGGETQYF. The CDR3 region has the DNA TGTGCCAGCAGTTGGGGCGGGGAGACCCAGTACTTC.

In this sample, this clone turned up once. V gene TRBV11-2 combines with J gene TRBJ2-7; unclear D gene. The CDR3 loop spans 11 amino acids. Germline V gene data show CDR1 as SGHAT and CDR2 as FQNNGV. V lost 1 base to trimming and J lost 5 bases, with 3 bases between them. The CDR3 reads CASSLVDEQYF. The CDR3, as DNA: TGTGCCAGCAGCTTAGTCGACGAGCAGTACTTC.

This chain joins TRBV4-2 and TRBJ2-3; D is unclear. Trimming stripped 7 bases from V and 2 bases from J, with 16 bases between. CDR3 length: 15 residues. CDR1 is LGHNA and CDR2 is YNFKEQ in the germline V gene. The CDR3 region is CASKWVGDSTDTQYF. DNA of the CDR3: TGTGCCAGCAAATGGGTTGGTGACTCCACAGATACGCAGTATTTT.

The V gene is TRBV28, the J gene TRBJ1-2; TRBD1 matches at 8 bases. The J segment lost 8 bases and the V segment lost 6 bases, leaving 5 bases of the junction unmatched. The germline V gene encodes CDR1 MDHEN and CDR2 SYDVKM. The CDR3 covers 12 residues. CDR3 DNA sequence: TGTGCCAGCAGCTCAGGGGGCTGGGGCTACACCTTC. Amino acid sequence: CASSSGGWGYTF.

V is TRBV7-8 and J is TRBJ2-3, with 16 bases fitting TRBD2. V gave up 5 bases and J gave up 3 bases; unmatched junction bases: 5. CDR1 is SGHVS, CDR2 FQNEAQ, per germline. The CDR3 length is 17 residues. The CDR3 coding sequence is TGTGCCAGCAGCGACGGGACTAGCGGGGGGGCAACAGATACGCAGTATTTT. It specifies CASSDGTSGGATDTQYF.

The chain links TRBV28 to TRBJ1-6, with D possibly being TRBD1 (5 bases). The CDR3 is made up of 19 amino acids. Trimming stripped 3 bases from V and 0 bases from J, with 18 bases between. Per germline, CDR1 MDHEN and CDR2 SYDVKM. The CDR3 nucleotides are TGTGCCAGCAGTTTCCGCAGGGCCTTATCTAGCTCCTATAATTCACCCCTCCACTTT. This codes for CASSFRRALSSSYNSPLHF.

Concerning this clone itself: No conserved phenylalanine or tryptophan ends this CDR3, so it is likely a read error. It is unclear where the CDR3 begins or ends on the DNA, so no DNA is shown, and the CDR3 is as TCRdb lists it. This chain links TRBV6-5 with TRBJ2-7. Germline CDR1 and CDR2: MNHEY and SVGAGI. From its first to its last residue, the CDR3 has 10 amino acids. The CDR3 region is CASSLTGQMY.

V usage is TRBV5-4 and J usage is TRBJ2-3; D is possibly TRBD1 or TRBD2 (5 bases each). V was clipped by 4 bases and J by 4 bases, with 13 bases between them. Germline V gene data show CDR1 as SGHNT and CDR2 as YYREEE (reference sequence). The CDR3 sequence is 14 residues long. The CDR3 loop is CASSLVRDADTQYF. The CDR3 region has the DNA TGTGCCAGCAGCCTCGTTAGGGACGCAGATACGCAGTATTTT.

V gene TRBV7-2 combines with J gene TRBJ1-2; a possible D gene is TRBD1 (5 bases). The CDR3 totals 11 residues. Germline CDR1 and CDR2: SGHTA and FQGNSA. The V end lost 5 bases, the J end lost 5 bases, and 6 bases lay between the germline ends. CDR3 residues: CASSRGYGYTF. The CDR3 DNA reads TGTGCCAGCAGCCGGGGGTATGGCTACACCTTC.

This clone has only one observation. The chain carries TRBV30 and TRBJ1-2; D is undetermined. Germline V lookup: CDR1 GTSNPN, CDR2 SVGIG (reference sequence). This CDR3 is 10 amino acids long. This chain's CDR3 is CGADNYGYTF. The DNA for the CDR3 is TGTGGGGCGGACAACTATGGCTACACCTTC.

This chain links TRBV28 with TRBJ1-1; a weak D match, TRBD1 (5 bases). Trimming stripped 2 bases from V and 0 bases from J, with 7 bases between. The germline V gene has CDR1 MDHEN and CDR2 SYDVKM. The CDR3 totals 14 residues. CDR3 in amino acids: CASSLRQLNTEAFF. The CDR3 nucleotides read TGTGCCAGCAGTTTAAGACAGCTGAACACTGAAGCTTTCTTT.

The rearrangement joins TRBV2 to TRBJ1-1; D remains ambiguous. The CDR3 length is 10 residues. Germline lookup yields CDR1 SNHLY and CDR2 FYNNEI. Trimming removed 8 bases from V and 10 bases from J, with 11 bases in between. The DNA of the CDR3 is TGTGCCAGCGGGGAGAATCGAGCTTTCTTT. Translation gives CASGENRAFF.

DNA for the CDR3: TGTGCCAGCAGCGTGGTGGGTGCCACCGGGGAGCTGTTTTTT. Protein sequence: CASSVVGATGELFF. The gene calls are TRBV9 and TRBJ2-2; D is uncertain. Trimming removed 2 bases from V and 4 bases from J, with 9 bases in between. CDR1 and CDR2 from the germline V gene are SGDLS and YYNGEE. CDR3 length: 14 residues.

This clone has only a few counts. The chain uses TRBV6-5 and TRBJ1-1; D might be TRBD1 (6 bases). The CDR3 consists of 15 residues. Germline CDR1 is MNHEY and CDR2 is SVGAGI. Trimming shortened V by 7 bases and J by 1 base, and 16 bases separated the two germline ends. The CDR3 sequence is CASINTGTWNTEAFF. For the CDR3, the DNA is TGTGCCAGCATCAACACCGGGACATGGAACACTGAAGCTTTCTTT.